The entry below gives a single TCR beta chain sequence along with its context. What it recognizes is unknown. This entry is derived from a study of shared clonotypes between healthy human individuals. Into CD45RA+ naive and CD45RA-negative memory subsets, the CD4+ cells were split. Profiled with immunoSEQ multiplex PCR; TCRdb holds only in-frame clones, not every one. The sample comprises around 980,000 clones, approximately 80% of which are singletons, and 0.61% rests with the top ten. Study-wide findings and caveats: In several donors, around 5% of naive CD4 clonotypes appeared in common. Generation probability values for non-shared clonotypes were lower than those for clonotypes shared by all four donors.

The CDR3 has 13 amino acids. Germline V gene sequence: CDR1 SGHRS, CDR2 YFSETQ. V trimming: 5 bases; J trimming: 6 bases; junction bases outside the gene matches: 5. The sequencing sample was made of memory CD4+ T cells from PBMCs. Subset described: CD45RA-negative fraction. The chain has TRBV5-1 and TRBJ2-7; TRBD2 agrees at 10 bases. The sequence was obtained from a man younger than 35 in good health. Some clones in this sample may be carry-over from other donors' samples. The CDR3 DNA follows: TGCGCCAGCAGTACTAGCGGGGTGGGCGAGCAGTACTTC. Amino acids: CASSTSGVGEQYF.